The 19 T cell receptor beta chains below all came from one sample that was sequenced in a study of blood T cell repertoires in COVID-19. This table comes from immunoSEQ multiplex PCR, and its TCRdb copy is limited to in-frame clones, with some not included. This sample has around 130,000 clones; roughly 82% occur once, and the top ten carry 12%. Sequenced sample: peripheral blood. These receptors all come from a human donor in a cohort sampled during active COVID-19.

The rearrangement uses TRBV5-1 and TRBJ1-2; 10 bases map to TRBD1. The CDR3 loop spans 15 amino acids. Germline V gives CDR1 SGHRS, CDR2 YFSETQ. The V segment lost 4 bases and the J segment 2 bases; nucleotides outside the gene matches: 5. The CDR3, as DNA: TGCGCCAGCAGCCTGGGACAGGGGATAAACTATGGCTACACCTTC. It specifies CASSLGQGINYGYTF.

This clone was detected only once. The chain couples TRBV27 to TRBJ1-5, with D uncertain. V lost 2 bases to trimming and J lost 1 base, with 12 bases between them. CDR1 is MNHEY and CDR2 is SMNVEV in the germline V gene (reference sequence). The CDR3 covers 16 residues. CDR3 DNA: TGTGCCAGCAGTTTAGAAGGGAGTAGAAGCAATCAGCCCCAGCATTTT. It yields the protein CASSLEGSRSNQPQHF.

This clone was recorded a few times. This chain uses TRBV5-1 with TRBJ1-1, with TRBD1 matching 8 bases. V gave up 4 bases and J gave up 1 base; unmatched junction bases: 3. The CDR3 consists of 14 residues. The germline gives CDR1 SGHRS, CDR2 YFSETQ. DNA of the CDR3: TGCGCCAGCAGCATACAGGGGGGGAACACTGAAGCTTTCTTT. It translates to CASSIQGGNTEAFF.

This clone was observed once. V gene TRBV5-4 combines with J gene TRBJ2-5, with a possible D match to TRBD2 (7 bases). Trimming pared 1 base from V and 5 bases from J, leaving 12 bases between. This CDR3 has 14 residues. Germline V lookup: CDR1 SGHNT, CDR2 YYREEE (reference sequence). CDR3 sequence: CASSLRGGRETQYF. CDR3 bases: TGTGCCAGCAGCTTGAGGGGGGGCAGGGAGACCCAGTACTTC.

This chain uses TRBV9 with TRBJ2-7, with D maybe TRBD1 (6 bases). Germline V gene sequence: CDR1 SGDLS, CDR2 YYNGEE. Deletions cut 0 bases from V and 3 bases from J, with 10 bases between. The CDR3 consists of 14 residues. CDR3 nucleotides: TGTGCCAGCAGCGTAGGGCAGGGGAACTACGAGCAGTACTTC. Translating gives CASSVGQGNYEQYF.

This clone appeared a single time. This rearrangement joins TRBV7-9 to TRBJ1-5, with a possible D match to TRBD1 (6 bases). The CDR3 has 12 amino acids. Germline CDR1 and CDR2: SEHNR and FQNEAQ (reference sequence). V lost 4 bases, J lost 5 bases, and 6 bases lay in between. CDR3 residues: CASSSGDQPQHF. Here the CDR3 DNA reads TGTGCCAGCAGCTCAGGGGATCAGCCCCAGCATTTT.

This sequence joins TRBV27 and TRBJ1-2, with D possibly being TRBD1 (5 bases). This CDR3 contains 15 residues. V lost 5 bases to trimming and J lost 4 bases, with 17 bases between them. Germline V gives CDR1 MNHEY, CDR2 SMNVEV (reference sequence). This CDR3 reads CASSPRGTLGYGYTF. The CDR3 nucleotides are TGTGCCAGCAGTCCCCGGGGGACTCTAGGCTATGGCTACACCTTC.

J is TRBJ2-7 and V is TRBV6-5; D possibly corresponds to TRBD2 (5 bases). V lost 2 bases, J lost 3 bases, and 11 bases lay in between. This CDR3 region has 14 residues. CDR1 MNHEY and CDR2 SVGAGI come from the germline V gene. The CDR3 reads CASSYSSGLYEQYF. The DNA for the CDR3 is TGTGCCAGCAGTTACAGCTCCGGACTCTACGAGCAGTACTTC.

The genes are TRBV5-4 and TRBJ2-7; D might be TRBD1 (5 bases). The CDR3 consists of 15 residues. CDR1 and CDR2 (germline): SGHNT, YYREEE (reference sequence). Trimming stripped 4 bases from V and 3 bases from J, with 17 bases between. The CDR3 loop reads CASSLGAVTVYEQYF. The CDR3 DNA follows: TGTGCCAGCAGCCTAGGGGCAGTGACCGTCTACGAGCAGTACTTC.

The rearrangement links TRBV7-2 to TRBJ2-3; D might be TRBD2 (5 bases). CDR1 is SGHTA, CDR2 FQGNSA, per germline. V lost 0 bases, J lost 9 bases, and 10 bases lay in between. This CDR3 has 13 amino acids. Here the CDR3 DNA reads TGTGCCAGCAGCTTAGCTCGGACTCCCACGCAGTATTTT. Translating it yields CASSLARTPTQYF.

This chain joins TRBV24-1 and TRBJ2-3, with TRBD2 matching 7 bases. The length of the CDR3 is 15 residues. Trimming at V came to 3 bases and at J to 1 base, leaving 3 bases not matched to a gene. The germline V gene encodes CDR1 KGHDR and CDR2 SFDVKD. DNA of the CDR3: TGTGCCACCAGTGATAACAGCGGGGGCACAGATACGCAGTATTTT. This translates into CATSDNSGGTDTQYF.

V gene TRBV7-6 combines with J gene TRBJ2-2, with D tentatively TRBD1 (6 bases). CDR3 size: 15 residues. Per germline, CDR1 SGHVS and CDR2 FNYEAQ. Deletions cut 3 bases from V and 6 bases from J, with 14 bases between. The DNA for the CDR3 is TGTGCCAGCAGCTTGGTCGCAGGGGATGCCGGGGAGCTGTTTTTT. Its translation is CASSLVAGDAGELFF.

This chain uses TRBV3-1 (or the pseudogene TRBV3-2) with TRBJ2-7, with TRBD2 as a possible D gene (6 bases). V was trimmed by 6 bases and J by 6 bases, leaving 12 bases between them. This CDR3 has 12 amino acids. Germline lookup yields CDR1 LGHDT and CDR2 YNNKEL (reference sequence). The CDR3 bases are TGTGCCAGCAGTCGTCCCGGGGGCGAGCAGTACTTC. Protein product: CASSRPGGEQYF.

This sequence joins TRBV3-1 (or the pseudogene TRBV3-2) and TRBJ2-7; D gene ambiguous. Germline V gives CDR1 LGHDT, CDR2 YNNKEL (reference sequence). This CDR3 is 15 amino acids long. V was pared by 6 bases and J by 0 bases, with 15 bases between. CDR3 in amino acids: CASRLTEGPSYEQYF. The CDR3 coding sequence is TGTGCCAGCAGACTAACGGAAGGTCCCTCCTACGAGCAGTACTTC.

This clone was counted a single time. The gene calls are TRBV3-1 (or the pseudogene TRBV3-2) and TRBJ2-2, with 7 bases lining up with TRBD2. Unmatched junction bases numbered 7, after V lost 5 bases and J lost 1 base. The germline gives CDR1 LGHDT, CDR2 YNNKEL (reference sequence). CDR3 length: 16 amino acids. CDR3 protein: CASSAWERGNTGELFF. In nucleotides, the CDR3 is TGTGCCAGCAGCGCCTGGGAGCGGGGGAACACCGGGGAGCTGTTTTTT.

The genes are TRBV5-1 and TRBJ2-3, with D maybe TRBD2 (5 bases). Germline CDR1 is SGHRS and CDR2 is YFSETQ. CDR3 length: 15 residues. V gave up 4 bases and J gave up 2 bases, with 14 bases separating them. CDR3 loop: CASSPIGENTDTQYF. DNA of the CDR3: TGCGCCAGCAGCCCAATTGGGGAGAACACAGATACGCAGTATTTT.

The count of this clone is one. V and J are TRBV4-1 and TRBJ2-1, with 9 bases identical to TRBD2. Germline trimming cut 0 bases from V and 4 bases from J; bases unmatched to any gene: 7. Germline lookup yields CDR1 MGHRA and CDR2 YSYEKL. The CDR3 totals 17 residues. CDR3 coding DNA: TGCGCCAGCAGCCAAGAGCCTCTAACTAGCGGGTACAATGAGCAGTTCTTC. It is translated as CASSQEPLTSGYNEQFF.

This chain connects TRBV14 to TRBJ2-6; 10 nucleotides align to TRBD1. This CDR3 has 18 residues. The junction had 3 bases not matched to a gene; V was cut back by 0 bases and J by 1 base. The germline gives CDR1 SGHDN, CDR2 FVKESK. The CDR3 spells CASSQDPGQGSGANVLTF. CDR3 in DNA: TGTGCCAGCAGCCAAGATCCGGGACAGGGGTCTGGGGCCAACGTCCTGACTTTC.

The genes are TRBV9 and TRBJ1-1, with TRBD1 matching 7 bases. The CDR3 totals 15 residues. V lost 2 bases and J lost 4; bases outside the gene matches: 8. Germline-derived CDR1 and CDR2 are SGDLS and YYNGEE. CDR3 loop: CASSVEDRLGTEAFF. The DNA for the CDR3 is TGTGCCAGCAGCGTCGAGGACAGGTTGGGCACTGAAGCTTTCTTT.